Sequencing of this T cell receptor beta chain was carried out in a study of T cell responses to AZD1222 COVID-19 vaccine. For the study at large: Whether given at about 4 or about 12 weeks, second doses were pooled.

A note on this clone: Its antigen is still unknown.

V was pared by 2 bases and J by 7 bases, with 9 bases between. The germline V gene encodes CDR1 SGHTA and CDR2 FQGTGA. This CDR3 has 13 residues. Findings and caveats of the study: The donor cohort was predominantly white British with a female majority, and clonal diversity may have been underestimated. Among spike-specific TCRs, nearly half reportedly target unmutated variant regions. Repertoire samples came only from after the peak T cell response.

Generated by immunoSEQ multiplex PCR, the TCRdb table keeps only in-frame clones and is missing some. The data contain some 91,000 clones, around nine tenths of them singletons. This rearrangement joins TRBV7-3 to TRBJ2-1; D remains ambiguous. This sequence originates from an adult in good health. The sequencing here drew on peripheral blood, taken on day 0 of AZD1222 vaccination. The CDR3 region is CASSLGRQNEQFF. The DNA for the CDR3 is TGTGCCAGCAGCTTAGGTCGTCAGAATGAGCAGTTCTTC.